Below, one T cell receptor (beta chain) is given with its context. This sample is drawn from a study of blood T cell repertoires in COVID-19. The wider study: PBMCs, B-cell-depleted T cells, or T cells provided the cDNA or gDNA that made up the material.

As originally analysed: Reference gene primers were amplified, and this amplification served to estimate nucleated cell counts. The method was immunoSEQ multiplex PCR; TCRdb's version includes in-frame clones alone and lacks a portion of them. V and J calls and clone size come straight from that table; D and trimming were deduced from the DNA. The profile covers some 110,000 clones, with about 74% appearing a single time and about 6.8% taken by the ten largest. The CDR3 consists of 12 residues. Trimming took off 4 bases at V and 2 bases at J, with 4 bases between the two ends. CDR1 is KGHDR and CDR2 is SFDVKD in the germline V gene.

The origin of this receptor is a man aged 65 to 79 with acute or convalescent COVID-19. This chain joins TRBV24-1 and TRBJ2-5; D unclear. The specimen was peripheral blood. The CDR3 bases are TGTGCCACCAGTGACTATCAAGAGACCCAGTACTTC. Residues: CATSDYQETQYF.